Described below is a single TCR beta chain sequence and its context. Its antigen is currently not known. Base qualities were left out, and no much larger clone turns up one base away. The germline ends are 15 bases apart after V is trimmed by 3 bases and J by 6 bases. From the cysteine up to the phenylalanine, the CDR3 has a length of 15 residues. Only CDR3 DNA is held: 45 bases, read in frame from base 1. The germline V gene yields MDHEN for CDR1 and SYDVKM for CDR2. This record belongs to a study of blood T cell repertoires in COVID-19 (dated by TCRdb to 2018 to 2020). For context, the study as a whole: Samples from collaborators originated in the United States, Italy and Spain and spanned both the acute and convalescent phases of COVID-19. The repertoires were released in a freely available public database meant as a resource for research on the immune response to SARS-CoV-2. Samples came from the ongoing ImmuneRACE study (first 160 participants) plus 1,254 subjects from 6 global collaborators. The material from the prospective study consisted of cDNA or gDNA derived from T cells, B-cell-depleted T cells, or PBMCs. The sample metadata nearly always contained a de-identified subject ID, COVID-19 status, age in years and sex. The dataset comprised deeply sampled blood TCRbeta repertoires from subjects exposed to, actively infected with, or recovered from COVID-19. HLA class I and class II types, where available, came from metadata supplied by the sample provider rather than from assay-based typing.

TCRbeta CDR3 regions were amplified from genomic DNA by means of the immunoSEQ Assay, a bias-controlled multiplex PCR. The authors' analysis ran thus. The number of nucleated cells in each sample was estimated by amplification of reference gene primers within the assay. To quantify the absolute abundance of each unique TCRbeta CDR3 rearrangement, sequence reads were collapsed and filtered. Productive Simpson clonality was computed per sample as the square root of Simpson's diversity index over productive rearrangements. This immuneACCESS table, as held by TCRdb, lists in-frame sequences with V and J called but not all clones. Of the missing ones, under half trace to an unresolved V gene in checked studies; the others have no known cause. That table supplies the V and J calls and clone size; D and trimming were determined from the DNA. The sample table holds fewer than 400,000 clones, of which approximately 92% were seen once. The top ten clonotypes cover roughly 20% of the sample.

Participants in the prospective study were aged about 18 to 89 years, lived in under 30 United States geographic areas, and enrolled through a virtual design. Cohort assignment in the prospective study relied on participant-reported clinical history from a screening survey and a study questionnaire. Recovered participants in ImmuneRACE Cohort 3 were defined by two consecutive negative NP/OP PCR tests, clearance by a healthcare professional, or resolution of symptoms. Each participant in the prospective study had whole blood, serum and a nasopharyngeal or oropharyngeal swab collected by mobile phlebotomists. Prospective study participants could optionally give additional blood draws and questionnaires over an approximately two-month period. Blood samples from the prospective study were shipped frozen or at room temperature prior to DNA extraction. The investigation overall reported the following: How much clinical and demographic metadata was included differed by source and by participant, and the metadata was provided uncurated.

The sequence is built from TRBV28 and TRBJ1-5; a weak D assignment points to TRBD1 (6 bases agree). Sequencing was carried out using PBMCs or T cells enriched from blood (not recorded which). The origin of this receptor is a woman aged 30 to 39 who had recovered from COVID-19. This receptor has the CDR3 CASSFRYEQGQPQHF. The nucleotide sequence reads as follows: TGTGCCAGCAGTTTTAGGTATGAACAGGGTCAGCCCCAGCATTTT.